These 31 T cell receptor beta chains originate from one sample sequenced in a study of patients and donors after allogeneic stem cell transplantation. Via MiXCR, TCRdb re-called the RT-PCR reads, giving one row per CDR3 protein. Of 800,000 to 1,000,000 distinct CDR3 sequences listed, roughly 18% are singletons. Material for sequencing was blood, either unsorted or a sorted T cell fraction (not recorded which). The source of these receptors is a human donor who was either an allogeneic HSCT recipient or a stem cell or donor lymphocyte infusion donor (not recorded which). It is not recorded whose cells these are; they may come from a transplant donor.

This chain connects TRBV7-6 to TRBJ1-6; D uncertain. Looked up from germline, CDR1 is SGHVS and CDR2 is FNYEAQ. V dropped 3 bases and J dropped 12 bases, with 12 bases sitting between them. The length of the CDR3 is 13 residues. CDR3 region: CASSLEDREPLHF. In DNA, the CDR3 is TGTGCCAGCAGCTTGGAGGACCGGGAACCCCTCCACTTT.

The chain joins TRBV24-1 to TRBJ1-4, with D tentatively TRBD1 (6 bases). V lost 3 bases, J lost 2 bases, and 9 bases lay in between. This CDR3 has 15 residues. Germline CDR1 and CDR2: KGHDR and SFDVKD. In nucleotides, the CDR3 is TGTGCCACCAGTGATCCCACAGGGACTAATGAAAAACTGTTTTTT. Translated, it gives CATSDPTGTNEKLFF.

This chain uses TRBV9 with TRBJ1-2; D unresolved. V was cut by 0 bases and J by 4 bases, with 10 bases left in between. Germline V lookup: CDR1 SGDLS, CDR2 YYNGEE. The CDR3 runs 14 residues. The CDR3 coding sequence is TGTGCCAGCAGCGTAGATGGAGCGGGCTATGGCTACACCTTC. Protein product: CASSVDGAGYGYTF.

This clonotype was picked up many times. CDR3 in amino acids: CASSLAGTPYEQYF. In DNA, the CDR3 is TGTGCCAGCAGTTTAGCCGGGACACCCTACGAGCAGTACTTC. V usage is TRBV12-3 or TRBV12-4 and J usage is TRBJ2-7, with TRBD1 as a possible D gene (6 bases). With 0 bases removed from V and 2 bases from J, the gap between germline ends came to 8 bases. The CDR3 has 14 amino acids.

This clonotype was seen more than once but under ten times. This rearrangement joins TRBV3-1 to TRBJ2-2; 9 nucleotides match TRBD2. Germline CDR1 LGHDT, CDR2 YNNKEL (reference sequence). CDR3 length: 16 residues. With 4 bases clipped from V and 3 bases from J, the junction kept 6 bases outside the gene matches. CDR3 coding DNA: TGTGCCAGCAGCCGAGTAGCGGGAGTTGACACCGGGGAGCTGTTTTTT. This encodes CASSRVAGVDTGELFF.

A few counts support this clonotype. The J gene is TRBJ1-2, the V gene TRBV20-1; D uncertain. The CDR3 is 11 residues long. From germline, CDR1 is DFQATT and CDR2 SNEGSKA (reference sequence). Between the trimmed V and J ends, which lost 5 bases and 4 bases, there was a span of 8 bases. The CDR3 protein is CSALNSYGYTF. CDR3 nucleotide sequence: TGCAGTGCTCTCAACTCCTATGGCTACACCTTC.

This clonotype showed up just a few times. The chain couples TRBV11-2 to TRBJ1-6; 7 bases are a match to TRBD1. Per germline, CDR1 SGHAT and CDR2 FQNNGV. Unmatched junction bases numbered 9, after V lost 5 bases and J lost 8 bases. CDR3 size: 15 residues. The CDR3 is CASSGPGQQDSPLHF. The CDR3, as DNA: TGTGCCAGCAGCGGACCGGGACAGCAGGATTCACCCCTCCACTTT.

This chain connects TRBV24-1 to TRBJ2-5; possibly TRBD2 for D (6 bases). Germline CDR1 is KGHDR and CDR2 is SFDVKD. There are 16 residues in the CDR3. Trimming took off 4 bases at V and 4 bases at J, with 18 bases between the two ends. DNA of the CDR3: TGTGCCACCAGTGACCCGCGCCCGGGAGCGGGAGAGACCCAGTACTTC. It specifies CATSDPRPGAGETQYF.

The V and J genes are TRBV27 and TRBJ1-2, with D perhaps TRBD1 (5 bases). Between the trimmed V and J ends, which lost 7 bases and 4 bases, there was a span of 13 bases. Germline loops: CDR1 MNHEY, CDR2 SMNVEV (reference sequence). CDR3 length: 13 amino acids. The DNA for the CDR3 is TGTGCCAGCAAGCGGTCAGGGATCTATGGCTACACCTTC. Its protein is CASKRSGIYGYTF.

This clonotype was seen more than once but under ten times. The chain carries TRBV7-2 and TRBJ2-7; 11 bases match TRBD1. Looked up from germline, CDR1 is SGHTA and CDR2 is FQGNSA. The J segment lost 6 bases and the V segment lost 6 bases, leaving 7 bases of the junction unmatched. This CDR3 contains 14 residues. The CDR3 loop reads CASRRTGGFSEQYF. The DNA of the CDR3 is TGTGCCAGCAGAAGGACAGGGGGCTTTAGCGAGCAGTACTTC.

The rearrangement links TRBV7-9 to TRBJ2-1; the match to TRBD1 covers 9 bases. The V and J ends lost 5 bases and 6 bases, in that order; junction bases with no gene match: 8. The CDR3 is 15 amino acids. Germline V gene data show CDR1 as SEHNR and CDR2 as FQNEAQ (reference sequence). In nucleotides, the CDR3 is TGTGCCAGCAGCACACAGGGGGCCGACTTCAATGAGCAGTTCTTC. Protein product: CASSTQGADFNEQFF.

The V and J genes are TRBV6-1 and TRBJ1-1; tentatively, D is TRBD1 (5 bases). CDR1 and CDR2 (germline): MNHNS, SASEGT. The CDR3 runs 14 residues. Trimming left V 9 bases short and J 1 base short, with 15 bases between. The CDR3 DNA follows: TGTGCCAGAAACCCGGGGACTGCGAACACTGAAGCTTTCTTT. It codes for CARNPGTANTEAFF.

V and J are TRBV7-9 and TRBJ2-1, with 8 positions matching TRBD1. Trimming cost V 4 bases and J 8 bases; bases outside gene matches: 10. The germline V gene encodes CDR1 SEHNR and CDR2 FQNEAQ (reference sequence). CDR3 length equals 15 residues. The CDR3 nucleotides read TGTGCCAGCAGCTCAACCGGGACAGGAATGTATGAGCAGTTCTTC. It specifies CASSSTGTGMYEQFF.

The CDR3 region is CSARNLRRDRYNSPLHF. CDR3 DNA: TGCAGTGCTAGAAATTTACGGCGGGACCGCTATAATTCACCCCTCCACTTT. The chain recombines TRBV20-1 with TRBJ1-6; maybe TRBD1 (5 bases). Germline lookup yields CDR1 DFQATT and CDR2 SNEGSKA (reference sequence). The V end lost 2 bases, the J end lost 3 bases, and 17 bases lay between the germline ends. The CDR3 sequence is 17 residues long.

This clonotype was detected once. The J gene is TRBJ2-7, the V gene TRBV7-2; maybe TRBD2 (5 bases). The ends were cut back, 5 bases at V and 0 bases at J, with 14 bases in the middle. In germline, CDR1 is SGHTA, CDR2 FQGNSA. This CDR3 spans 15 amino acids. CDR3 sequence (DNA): TGTGCCAGCAGCCCCGTTGGGAGAAGCTCCTACGAGCAGTACTTC. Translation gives CASSPVGRSSYEQYF.

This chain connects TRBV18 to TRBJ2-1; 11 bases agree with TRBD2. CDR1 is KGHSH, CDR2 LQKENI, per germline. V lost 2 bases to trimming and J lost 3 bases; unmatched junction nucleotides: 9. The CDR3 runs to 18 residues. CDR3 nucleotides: TGTGCCAGCTCACCAAATTCCTTAGCGGGAGGGGTCTACAATGAGCAGTTCTTC. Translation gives CASSPNSLAGGVYNEQFF.

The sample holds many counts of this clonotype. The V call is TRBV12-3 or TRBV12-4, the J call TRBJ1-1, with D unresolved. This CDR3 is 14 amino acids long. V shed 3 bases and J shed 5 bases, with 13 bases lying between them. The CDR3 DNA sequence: TGTGCCAGCAGTTTGGGGTTCAAGGAGACTGAAGCTTTCTTT. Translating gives CASSLGFKETEAFF.

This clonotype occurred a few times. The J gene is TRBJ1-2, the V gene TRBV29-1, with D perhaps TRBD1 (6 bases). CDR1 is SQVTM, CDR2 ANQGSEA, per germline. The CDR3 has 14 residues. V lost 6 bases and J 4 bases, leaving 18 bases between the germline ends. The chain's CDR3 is CSVSDRPLGYGYTF. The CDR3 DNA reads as TGCAGCGTATCTGACAGGCCCCTGGGCTATGGCTACACCTTC.

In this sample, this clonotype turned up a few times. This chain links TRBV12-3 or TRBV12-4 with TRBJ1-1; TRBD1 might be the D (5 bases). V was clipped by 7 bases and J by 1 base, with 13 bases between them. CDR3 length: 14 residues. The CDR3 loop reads CASKGEVSNTEAFF. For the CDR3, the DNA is TGTGCCAGCAAAGGGGAAGTTTCGAACACTGAAGCTTTCTTT.

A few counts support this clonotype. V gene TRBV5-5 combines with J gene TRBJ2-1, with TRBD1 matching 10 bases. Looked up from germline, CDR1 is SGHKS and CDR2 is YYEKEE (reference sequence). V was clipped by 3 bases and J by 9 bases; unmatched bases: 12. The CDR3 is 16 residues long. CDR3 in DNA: TGTGCCAGCAGCTCCGGACAGGGGGTTGTCAGGGGTGAGCAGTTCTTC. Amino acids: CASSSGQGVVRGEQFF.

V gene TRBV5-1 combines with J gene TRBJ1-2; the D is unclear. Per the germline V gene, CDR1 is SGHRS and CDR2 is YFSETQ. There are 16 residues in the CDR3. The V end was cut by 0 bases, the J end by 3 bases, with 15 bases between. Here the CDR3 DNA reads TGCGCCAGCAGCTTGGATGGCGTCTTACCGGACTATGGCTACACCTTC. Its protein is CASSLDGVLPDYGYTF. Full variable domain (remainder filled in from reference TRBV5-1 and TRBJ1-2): KAGVTQTPRYLIKTRGQQVTLSCSPISGHRSVSWYQQTPGQGLQFLFEYFSETQRNKGNFPGRFSGRQFSNSRSEMNVSTLELGDSALYLCASSLDGVLPDYGYTFGSGTRLTVV.

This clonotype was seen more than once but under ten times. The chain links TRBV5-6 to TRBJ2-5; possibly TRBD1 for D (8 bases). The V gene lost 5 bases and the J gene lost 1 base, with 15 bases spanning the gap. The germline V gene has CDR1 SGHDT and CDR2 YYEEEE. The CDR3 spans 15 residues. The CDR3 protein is CASRGGDRRQETQYF. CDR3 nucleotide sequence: TGTGCCAGCAGGGGAGGGGACAGGCGCCAAGAGACCCAGTACTTC. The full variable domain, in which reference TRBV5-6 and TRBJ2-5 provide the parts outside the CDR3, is DAGVTQSPTHLIKTRGQQVTLRCSPKSGHDTVSWYQQALGQGPQFIFQYYEEEERQRGNFPDRFSGHQFPNYSSELNVNALLLGDSALYLCASRGGDRRQETQYFGPGTRLLVL.

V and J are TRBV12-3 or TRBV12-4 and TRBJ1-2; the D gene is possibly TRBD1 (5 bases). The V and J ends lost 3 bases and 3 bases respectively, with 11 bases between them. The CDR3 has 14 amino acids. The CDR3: CASSFAQGYYGYTF. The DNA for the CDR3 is TGTGCCAGCAGTTTCGCCCAGGGATACTATGGCTACACCTTC.

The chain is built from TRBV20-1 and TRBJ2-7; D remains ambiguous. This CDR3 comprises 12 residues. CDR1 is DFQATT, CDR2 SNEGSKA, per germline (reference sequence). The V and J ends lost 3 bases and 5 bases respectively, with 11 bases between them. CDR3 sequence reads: CSARRQANEQYF. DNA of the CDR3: TGCAGTGCTAGGAGGCAGGCTAACGAGCAGTACTTC.

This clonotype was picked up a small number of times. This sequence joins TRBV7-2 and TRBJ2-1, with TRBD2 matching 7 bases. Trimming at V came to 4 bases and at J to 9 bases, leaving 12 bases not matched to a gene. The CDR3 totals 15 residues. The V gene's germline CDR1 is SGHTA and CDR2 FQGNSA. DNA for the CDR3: TGTGCCAGCAGCTATATCTGGGGGGGAGGAGGTGAGCAGTTCTTC. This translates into CASSYIWGGGGEQFF.

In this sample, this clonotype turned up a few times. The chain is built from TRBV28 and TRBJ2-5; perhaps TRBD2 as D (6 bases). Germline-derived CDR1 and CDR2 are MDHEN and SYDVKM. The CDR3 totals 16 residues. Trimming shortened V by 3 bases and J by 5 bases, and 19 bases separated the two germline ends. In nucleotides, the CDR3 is TGTGCCAGCAGTTTCCTGCTAGCGACCCCCCAGGAGACCCAGTACTTC. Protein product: CASSFLLATPQETQYF.

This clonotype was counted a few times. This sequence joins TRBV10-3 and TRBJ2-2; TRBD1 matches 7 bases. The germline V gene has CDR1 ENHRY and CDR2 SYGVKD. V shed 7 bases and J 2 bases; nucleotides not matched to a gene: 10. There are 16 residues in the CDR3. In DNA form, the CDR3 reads TGTGCCATCAAGTCCCACCGGGACAGAAACACCGGGGAGCTGTTTTTT. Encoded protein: CAIKSHRDRNTGELFF.

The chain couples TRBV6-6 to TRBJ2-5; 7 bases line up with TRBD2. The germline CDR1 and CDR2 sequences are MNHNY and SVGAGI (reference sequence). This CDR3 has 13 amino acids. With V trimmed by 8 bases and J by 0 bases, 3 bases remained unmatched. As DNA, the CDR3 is TGTGCCAGCCTAGCGGAAGACCAAGAGACCCAGTACTTC. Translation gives CASLAEDQETQYF.

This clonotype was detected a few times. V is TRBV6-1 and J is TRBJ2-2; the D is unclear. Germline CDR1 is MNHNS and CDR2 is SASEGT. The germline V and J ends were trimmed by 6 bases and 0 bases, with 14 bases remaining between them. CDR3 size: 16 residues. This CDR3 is CASRRSPQSNTGELFF. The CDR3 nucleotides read TGTGCCAGCAGACGCAGCCCACAGTCGAACACCGGGGAGCTGTTTTTT.

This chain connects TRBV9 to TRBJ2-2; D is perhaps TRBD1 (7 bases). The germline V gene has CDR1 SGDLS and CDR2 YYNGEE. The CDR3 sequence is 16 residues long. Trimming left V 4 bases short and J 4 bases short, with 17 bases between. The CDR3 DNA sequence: TGTGCCAGCAGCATTTCTGACAGGGACTTCACCGGGGAGCTGTTTTTT. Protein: CASSISDRDFTGELFF.

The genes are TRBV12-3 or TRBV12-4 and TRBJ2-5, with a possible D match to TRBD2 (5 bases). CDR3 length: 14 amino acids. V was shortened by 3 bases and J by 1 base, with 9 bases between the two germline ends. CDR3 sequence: CASSLSGIQETQYF. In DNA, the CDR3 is TGTGCCAGCAGTTTGAGCGGAATCCAAGAGACCCAGTACTTC.